These T cell receptor beta chains were read from a single sample in a study of T-cell memory formation after mild COVID-19. MiXCR, run by TCRdb on the 5' RACE reads, gives a single entry per CDR3 protein. Of more than 450,000 distinct CDR3 sequences listed, under 20% are singletons. The sample was PBMCs or a T cell subset sorted from them (not recorded which). The source is an adult woman who had mild COVID-19 (a few samples of this study predate the infection). Cell type and time point are not known. The CDR3 runs from the conserved cysteine through the conserved F or W. Fields, in order: CDR3 DNA, CDR3 protein, clone size, D gene, V gene, J gene. D genes are given only for firm matches. Expanded clones are given a class, and other clones once, few, many or no size at all.

cdr3_nt: TGTGCCAGCAGTAAGATAGCGGGGATCTTAAGCGGACGCACAGATACGCAGTATTTT; cdr3_aa: CASSKIAGILSGRTDTQYF; clone_size: NA; d_call: TRBD2; v_call: TRBV6-2/TRBV6-3; j_call: TRBJ2-3
cdr3_nt: TGTGCCAGCGGGAGGGCCCACGAGCAGTACTTC; cdr3_aa: CASGRAHEQYF; clone_size: NA; d_call: TRBD2; v_call: TRBV30; j_call: TRBJ2-7
cdr3_nt: TGCAGCGCCATAGCGGGAAGCTCCTACGAGCAGTACTTC; cdr3_aa: CSAIAGSSYEQYF; clone_size: many; d_call: TRBD2; v_call: TRBV29-1; j_call: TRBJ2-7
cdr3_nt: TGTGCCAGTAGGGCAGGGGGAAGAGAGACCCAGTACTTC; cdr3_aa: CASRAGGRETQYF; clone_size: NA; d_call: TRBD1; v_call: TRBV19; j_call: TRBJ2-5
cdr3_nt: TGTGCCACCAGTCGGGGTAGCGGGAGAGCACAACAAGAGACCCAGTACTTC; cdr3_aa: CATSRGSGRAQQETQYF; clone_size: few; d_call: TRBD2; v_call: TRBV24-1; j_call: TRBJ2-5
cdr3_nt: TGTGCCACCAGTGATTCCGGGACAGGGGTTACCTACAATGAGCAGTTCTTC; cdr3_aa: CATSDSGTGVTYNEQFF; clone_size: many; d_call: TRBD1; v_call: TRBV24-1; j_call: TRBJ2-1
cdr3_nt: TGCAGTGCTAGAGACGGACCTAGCGGCTCCTACGAGCAGTACTTC; cdr3_aa: CSARDGPSGSYEQYF; clone_size: NA; d_call: TRBD2; v_call: TRBV20-1; j_call: TRBJ2-7
cdr3_nt: TGTGCCAGCAGCTTAGTCTGGACCCCCAAAAACATTCAGTACTTC; cdr3_aa: CASSLVWTPKNIQYF; clone_size: NA; d_call: NA; v_call: TRBV7-2; j_call: TRBJ2-4
cdr3_nt: TGTGCCAGCAGCTTAGTCACCGCCCTAGGAGGGACCGGGGAGCTGTTTTTT; cdr3_aa: CASSLVTALGGTGELFF; clone_size: NA; d_call: NA; v_call: TRBV7-6; j_call: TRBJ2-2
cdr3_nt: TGTGCCAGCACCTTATCCGGGACGGGGACTTTTGACACCTTC; cdr3_aa: CASTLSGTGTFDTF; clone_size: few; d_call: NA; v_call: TRBV12-3/TRBV12-4; j_call: TRBJ1-2
cdr3_nt: TGTGCCAGCAGCTCGCCGTACAGCAACGAGCAGTACTTC; cdr3_aa: CASSSPYSNEQYF; clone_size: NA; d_call: NA; v_call: TRBV7-9; j_call: TRBJ2-7
cdr3_nt: TGCGCCAGCAGCTTCGCGCTAGGGAACTACGAGCAGTACTTC; cdr3_aa: CASSFALGNYEQYF; clone_size: NA; d_call: NA; v_call: TRBV5-1; j_call: TRBJ2-7
cdr3_nt: TGTGCCAGCTCACCGAAGGCCCTGAACACTGAAGCTTTCTTT; cdr3_aa: CASSPKALNTEAFF; clone_size: few; d_call: NA; v_call: TRBV18; j_call: TRBJ1-1
cdr3_nt: TGTGCCAGCAGCGTAGTGGCGGAGGCTACCGGGGAGCTGTTTTTT; cdr3_aa: CASSVVAEATGELFF; clone_size: few; d_call: NA; v_call: TRBV9; j_call: TRBJ2-2
cdr3_nt: TGTGCCAGCTGGGACACATTGAACACTGAAGCTTTCTTT; cdr3_aa: CASWDTLNTEAFF; clone_size: NA; d_call: NA; v_call: TRBV12-3/TRBV12-4; j_call: TRBJ1-1
cdr3_nt: TGTGCCAGCAGTTACGTGGGGCAGGACTATGGCTACACCTTC; cdr3_aa: CASSYVGQDYGYTF; clone_size: NA; d_call: NA; v_call: TRBV6-5; j_call: TRBJ1-2
cdr3_nt: TGCAGTGCTAGAGGGCTAGACGGTGAGAACACTGAAGCTTTCTTT; cdr3_aa: CSARGLDGENTEAFF; clone_size: NA; d_call: NA; v_call: TRBV20-1; j_call: TRBJ1-1
cdr3_nt: TGCGCCAGCAGTCGACAGCGGGGGGGCCGGGACGAGCAGTACTTC; cdr3_aa: CASSRQRGGRDEQYF; clone_size: few; d_call: TRBD2; v_call: TRBV5-1; j_call: TRBJ2-7
cdr3_nt: TGTGCCAGCAGCTTACATCCGGGACTAGCGGGAGGACTAGAGACCCAGTACTTC; cdr3_aa: CASSLHPGLAGGLETQYF; clone_size: few; d_call: TRBD2; v_call: TRBV11-2; j_call: TRBJ2-5
cdr3_nt: TGTGCCAGCAGTGGACTAGCGGGGGGGGTCTATGAGCAGTTCTTC; cdr3_aa: CASSGLAGGVYEQFF; clone_size: NA; d_call: TRBD2; v_call: TRBV6-1; j_call: TRBJ2-1
cdr3_nt: TGTGCCAGCAGCCGACGCCAGAATGAAAAACTGTTTTTT; cdr3_aa: CASSRRQNEKLFF; clone_size: NA; d_call: NA; v_call: TRBV27; j_call: TRBJ1-4
cdr3_nt: TGTGCCAGCAGCGCAAGGACAGTAGAGACCCAGTACTTC; cdr3_aa: CASSARTVETQYF; clone_size: NA; d_call: NA; v_call: TRBV11-2; j_call: TRBJ2-5
cdr3_nt: TGTGCCAGCAGTCCCGCGAGGCTCCTGGGAGAGCAGTACTTC; cdr3_aa: CASSPARLLGEQYF; clone_size: many; d_call: NA; v_call: TRBV6-5; j_call: TRBJ2-7
cdr3_nt: TGTGCCAGCAGCTTGGAACAGGGAAGGGACAATGAGCAGTTCTTC; cdr3_aa: CASSLEQGRDNEQFF; clone_size: NA; d_call: NA; v_call: TRBV5-4; j_call: TRBJ2-1
cdr3_nt: TGTGCCAGCAGATCCACCGGGTCCCTGGGGTCCTACGAGCAGTACTTC; cdr3_aa: CASRSTGSLGSYEQYF; clone_size: few; d_call: NA; v_call: TRBV7-2; j_call: TRBJ2-7
cdr3_nt: TGTGCCAGCAGTTACCGGGACAGGGGTAGGGGAGCTTTCTTT; cdr3_aa: CASSYRDRGRGAFF; clone_size: NA; d_call: TRBD1; v_call: TRBV12-3/TRBV12-4; j_call: TRBJ1-1
cdr3_nt: TGTGCCAGCAGCTCGAGGGGGATAAACACCGGGGAGCTGTTTTTT; cdr3_aa: CASSSRGINTGELFF; clone_size: few; d_call: NA; v_call: TRBV9; j_call: TRBJ2-2